One sample yielded the 13 T cell receptor beta chains listed below, sequenced in a study of T cell clusters in autoimmune cytopenias. TRB was amplified by touch-down multiplex PCR, primer pools A and B combined. TCRdb reprocessed the multiplex PCR reads and stores each CDR3 protein as one record, lacking DNA. Seen in this sample are about 1,600 distinct CDR3 sequences; the ten most common clones hold 69%. TRB was amplified from roughly 250 ng of peripheral blood genomic DNA per sample. Sequences were obtained from peripheral blood. The receptors were gathered from a human donor with an autoimmune cytopenia, with autoimmune hepatitis or in good health (not recorded which).

The chain is built from TRBV12-3 or TRBV12-4 and TRBJ2-1; TCRdb picks TRBD1, but there is no DNA to check that call. The CDR3 consists of 12 residues. The CDR3 region is CASRGGKREQFF.

This chain joins TRBV12-3 or TRBV12-4 and TRBJ2-1; as DNA is missing, the TRBD1 call by TCRdb cannot be tested. This CDR3 spans 15 amino acids. This chain's CDR3 is CASRLSGGFYNEQFF.

This sequence joins TRBV5-8 and TRBJ2-1; lacking DNA, the TRBD1 call made by TCRdb goes unchecked. The CDR3 covers 13 residues. Germline V gene sequence: CDR1 SGHTS, CDR2 YDEGEE. The CDR3 sequence: CASSPERSAQQFF. Full variable domain (remainder filled in from reference TRBV5-8 and TRBJ2-1): EAGVTQSPTHLIKTRGQQATLRCSPISGHTSVYWYQQALGLGLQFLLWYDEGEERNRGNFPPRFSGRQFPNYSSELNVNALELEDSALYLCASSPERSAQQFFGPGTRLTVL.

This clonotype is called medium-sized based on its frequency. The J gene is TRBJ2-2, the V gene TRBV6-1; TCRdb outputs TRBD1, but without DNA this stays unchecked. CDR3 length: 13 residues. Germline loops: CDR1 MNHNS, CDR2 SASEGT. The CDR3 reads CAGATGSSGELFF.

The chain links TRBV6-6 to TRBJ2-2. Germline CDR1 reads MNHNY; CDR2 reads SVGAGI (reference sequence). This CDR3 is 13 amino acids long. CDR3 in amino acids: CASSYPNTGELFF.

This clonotype is classed as medium-sized by frequency. This chain links TRBV6-4 with TRBJ2-2; with no DNA, the TCRdb D assignment of TRBD2 cannot be verified. CDR3 size: 18 residues. Per germline, CDR1 MRHNA and CDR2 SNTAGT. CDR3 in amino acids: CASSVGGSSGRSVGELFF.

The genes are TRBV4-1 and TRBJ2-1. CDR3 length: 11 residues. The germline CDR1 and CDR2 sequences are MGHRA and YSYEKL. The CDR3 region is CASSLYSEQFF.

The chain uses TRBV5-1 and TRBJ1-5. The CDR3 is 15 residues long. Germline loops: CDR1 SGHRS, CDR2 YFSETQ. The CDR3 loop reads CASSLTGYSNQPQHF.

Its frequency marks this clonotype as medium-sized. The chain has TRBV15 and TRBJ2-6; TCRdb proposes TRBD1, but this gene call is untestable without DNA. The CDR3 has 15 residues. Germline assignment: CDR1 LNHNV and CDR2 YYDKDF (reference sequence). Here the CDR3 reads CATSSPATGANVLTF.

The V call is TRBV14, the J call TRBJ2-7; the TCRdb call, TRBD1, lacks DNA for checking. Germline lookup yields CDR1 SGHDN and CDR2 FVKESK. This CDR3 region has 14 residues. The CDR3 loop is CASARQGLGYEQYF.

This chain connects TRBV18 to TRBJ2-2. Germline V gene data show CDR1 as KGHSH and CDR2 as LQKENI. The CDR3 has 16 residues. CDR3 in amino acids: CASSPRETTHTGELFF.

This clonotype shows up as medium-sized by frequency. The chain is built from TRBV6-1 and TRBJ2-3. Germline CDR1 reads MNHNS; CDR2 reads SASEGT. The CDR3 has 12 residues. The CDR3 loop reads CASSVRGDTQYF.

In terms of frequency, this clonotype is medium-sized. The chain has TRBV6-1 and TRBJ2-5. The CDR3 spans 14 residues. Germline V lookup: CDR1 MNHNS, CDR2 SASEGT. CDR3 protein: CASSESGRQETQYF.